This T cell receptor (beta chain) stems from a study of blood T cell repertoires in COVID-19. Here immunoSEQ multiplex PCR was the method, and the copy in TCRdb shows in-frame clones only, minus some. The data hold tens of thousands of clones, with about 86% observed a single time. This clone came up a few times. The TCR comes from a man between 65 and 79 years old with acute or convalescent COVID-19. Sequenced material: peripheral blood.

CDR3 coding DNA: TGTGCCAGCAGTGACGGGACAGGCTATGGCTACACCTTC. It codes for CASSDGTGYGYTF. The V call is TRBV6-1, the J call TRBJ1-2; 8 bases align to TRBD1. Germline lookup yields CDR1 MNHNS and CDR2 SASEGT. Trimming cost V 3 bases and J 4 bases; bases outside gene matches: 1. This CDR3 is 13 amino acids long.